Listed here is a single T cell receptor (beta chain). This sample was included in a study of T cells in Graves' hyperthyroidism and ophthalmopathy. CDR1 is SNHLY, CDR2 FYNNEI, per germline. This CDR3 has 13 amino acids. The V gene lost 6 bases and the J gene lost 14 bases, with 20 bases spanning the gap. Amplified TCR beta CDR3 regions derived from RNA transcripts. Initially, a first-round RT-PCR of the TCR CDR3 employed the HTBI primer set. TCRdb passed the multiplex PCR reads through MiXCR, listing each CDR3 protein once. The sample gives 660,000 or so distinct CDR3 sequences, 45% of which show up once; roughly 6.5% is in the top ten.

This chain connects TRBV2 to TRBJ1-5; D possibly corresponds to TRBD1 (6 bases). The sample was peripheral blood or thyroid tissue (not recorded which). The TCR comes from an adult man with Graves' disease, either hyperthyroidism or ophthalmopathy (not recorded which). CDR3 DNA sequence: TGTGCCAGCAGCCCCGGGACACAGACCTACGAGCATTTT. As protein: CASSPGTQTYEHF.